This T cell receptor (beta chain) was sequenced during a study of a mutant IDH1 vaccine in newly diagnosed glioma. For the study at large: Patients received vaccination from 4-6 weeks after radiotherapy alone, or with temozolomide cycles. Most patients had radiochemotherapy with temozolomide before enrollment; others had one alone. Study findings and constraints: Immune responses induced by the vaccine were seen in 93.3% of patients, spanning multiple MHC alleles.

The time point was: week 47, end of study. The content of each vaccine dose was 300 ug of mutant IDH1 20-mer peptide, and topical imiquimod accompanied it. V lost 5 bases and J lost 13, with 17 bases in between. The CDR3 loop spans 13 amino acids. Germline lookup yields CDR1 MNHEY and CDR2 SVGAGI. TCRdb keeps only in-frame clones here, not all; method: immunoSEQ multiplex PCR. The table lists approximately 100,000 clones, roughly 90% of them singletons. A note on this clone: What it binds is unknown.

This sample comprised PBMCs, obtained from a glioma patient whose treatment included an IDH1 peptide vaccine. The chain combines TRBV6-5 with TRBJ1-4; no definite D call. The TCR was taken from a woman aged 50 to 60 with glioma. CDR3: CASSPSKKASLFF. CDR3 nucleotide sequence: TGTGCCAGCAGTCCCTCAAAAAAGGCCTCACTGTTTTTT.